The rows below give T cell receptor beta chains drawn from one sample of a study of T cell responses to AZD1222 COVID-19 vaccine. Clones were sequenced by immunoSEQ multiplex PCR, and TCRdb holds only the in-frame ones, with some missing. Found here are roughly 140,000 clones, 85% to 95% of them singletons; the top ten hold around 10%. The starting material was peripheral blood, obtained after recovery from COVID-19. The receptor source for this set is an adult who had recovered from COVID-19. Each CDR3 is given with its conserved first and last residue. The order of the fields is D gene, J gene, clone size, V gene, CDR3 protein, CDR3 DNA. The D gene is left open where the match is weak. Size values are once, few and many counts, or a class for expanded clones, and some rows have none.

D: .
J: TRBJ1-1
size: once
V: TRBV7-2
CDR3: CASSLRGPTNTEAFF
DNA: TGTGCCAGCAGCCTCAGGGGTCCCACTAACACTGAAGCTTTCTTT

D: TRBD1
J: TRBJ2-7
size: .
V: TRBV5-6
CDR3: CASSLIQGIHEQYF
DNA: TGTGCCAGCAGCTTGATACAGGGGATCCACGAGCAGTACTTC

D: TRBD2
J: TRBJ2-3
size: .
V: TRBV3-1/TRBV3-2
CDR3: CASSGTSGSRPDTQYF
DNA: TGTGCCAGCTCCGGGACTAGCGGGAGTCGTCCAGATACGCAGTATTTT

D: .
J: TRBJ1-1
size: .
V: TRBV7-3
CDR3: CASRRQENTEAFF
DNA: TGTGCCAGCAGAAGACAGGAGAACACTGAAGCTTTCTTT

D: .
J: TRBJ2-7
size: .
V: TRBV4-2
CDR3: CASSHGGSFEQYF
DNA: TGTGCCAGCAGCCATGGGGGCAGTTTTGAGCAGTACTTC

D: TRBD2
J: TRBJ2-3
size: .
V: TRBV4-1
CDR3: CASSQAGRAPDTQYF
DNA: TGCGCCAGCAGCCAAGCCGGGAGGGCCCCAGATACGCAGTATTTT

D: TRBD2
J: TRBJ2-4
size: few
V: TRBV28
CDR3: CASSKSGSDNIQYF
DNA: TGTGCCAGCAGTAAAAGCGGGAGTGACAACATTCAGTACTTC

D: .
J: TRBJ1-6
size: few
V: TRBV3-1/TRBV3-2
CDR3: CASSQGSSPLHF
DNA: TGTGCCAGCAGCCAGGGTTCCTCACCCCTCCACTTT

D: .
J: TRBJ2-5
size: .
V: TRBV12-3/TRBV12-4
CDR3: CASSFRVETQYF
DNA: TGTGCCAGCAGTTTCAGGGTTGAGACCCAGTACTTC

D: .
J: TRBJ2-1
size: .
V: TRBV18
CDR3: CASSPRGEQFF
DNA: TGTGCCAGCTCACCTCGTGGTGAGCAGTTCTTC

D: .
J: TRBJ2-3
size: .
V: TRBV6-2/TRBV6-3
CDR3: CASSYRTLASDTQYF
DNA: TGTGCCAGCAGTTACAGGACACTGGCGTCAGATACGCAGTATTTT

D: TRBD1
J: TRBJ1-3
size: .
V: TRBV5-6
CDR3: CASSIRRTGGNTIYF
DNA: TGTGCCAGCAGCATCCGACGGACAGGGGGAAACACCATATATTTT

D: TRBD1
J: TRBJ1-2
size: .
V: TRBV2
CDR3: CASSVGQGYGYTF
DNA: TGTGCCAGCAGTGTTGGACAGGGGTATGGCTACACCTTC

D: .
J: TRBJ2-7
size: .
V: TRBV5-6
CDR3: CASSLGPDSYEQYF
DNA: TGTGCCAGCAGCTTGGGACCTGACTCCTACGAGCAGTACTTC

D: .
J: TRBJ2-2
size: .
V: TRBV24-1
CDR3: CATRSGQTGELFF
DNA: TGTGCCACCAGGTCAGGGCAAACCGGGGAGCTGTTTTTT

D: TRBD1
J: TRBJ1-3
size: .
V: TRBV2
CDR3: CARTTGIGNTIYF
DNA: TGTGCCAGGACGACAGGGATCGGAAACACCATATATTTT

D: TRBD1
J: TRBJ2-2
size: .
V: TRBV6-5
CDR3: CASNRQGTGELFF
DNA: TGTGCCAGCAATCGACAGGGGACCGGGGAGCTGTTTTTT

D: .
J: TRBJ2-1
size: .
V: TRBV7-9
CDR3: CASSPRLGLNEQFF
DNA: TGTGCCAGCAGCCCTCGACTGGGACTCAATGAGCAGTTCTTC

D: TRBD2
J: TRBJ2-2
size: .
V: TRBV6-5
CDR3: CASSRRLANTGELFF
DNA: TGTGCCAGCAGTAGAAGACTAGCCAACACCGGGGAGCTGTTTTTT

D: .
J: TRBJ1-5
size: once
V: TRBV7-2
CDR3: CASSLQETSNQPQHF
DNA: TGTGCCAGCAGCTTACAGGAGACTAGCAATCAGCCCCAGCATTTT

D: .
J: TRBJ2-7
size: .
V: TRBV2
CDR3: CASTWGYEQYF
DNA: TGTGCCAGCACTTGGGGCTACGAGCAGTACTTC

D: .
J: TRBJ1-6
size: .
V: TRBV3-1/TRBV3-2
CDR3: CASSQDISGDSPLHF
DNA: TGTGCCAGCAGCCAAGATATCTCTGGGGATTCACCCCTCCACTTT

D: .
J: TRBJ1-1
size: .
V: TRBV7-9
CDR3: CASNPRVLNTEAFF
DNA: TGTGCCAGCAACCCGAGGGTGTTGAACACTGAAGCTTTCTTT

D: .
J: TRBJ1-1
size: .
V: TRBV14
CDR3: CASSQWGGLNTEAFF
DNA: TGTGCCAGCAGCCAATGGGGGGGCTTAAACACTGAAGCTTTCTTT

D: .
J: TRBJ1-2
size: once
V: TRBV28
CDR3: CASSTNGGFYGYTF
DNA: TGTGCCAGCAGCACCAACGGGGGATTCTATGGCTACACCTTC

D: .
J: TRBJ2-3
size: .
V: TRBV28
CDR3: CASMEDSSSTDTQYF
DNA: TGTGCCAGCATGGAGGACAGCTCTAGCACAGATACGCAGTATTTT

D: .
J: TRBJ1-1
size: .
V: TRBV6-6
CDR3: CASSYLGDGNTEAFF
DNA: TGTGCCAGCAGTTACCTGGGGGACGGGAACACTGAAGCTTTCTTT

D: TRBD1
J: TRBJ2-3
size: .
V: TRBV2
CDR3: CASFPLSPGQGLTDTQYF
DNA: TGTGCCAGTTTTCCCCTCTCCCCGGGACAGGGATTGACAGATACGCAGTATTTT

D: .
J: TRBJ1-2
size: once
V: TRBV30
CDR3: CAWNSGTRYGYTF
DNA: TGTGCCTGGAACTCCGGGACACGCTATGGCTACACCTTC

D: .
J: TRBJ1-2
size: .
V: TRBV11-2
CDR3: CASRSQRSGYTF
DNA: TGTGCCAGCAGGAGCCAGAGGTCTGGCTACACCTTC

D: .
J: TRBJ1-2
size: .
V: TRBV14
CDR3: CASRQGDYGYTF
DNA: TGTGCCAGCAGGCAGGGAGACTATGGCTACACCTTC

D: TRBD2
J: TRBJ2-1
size: .
V: TRBV5-4
CDR3: CASSRSGRLDNEQFF
DNA: TGTGCCAGCAGCCGCAGCGGGAGATTGGACAATGAGCAGTTCTTC

D: .
J: TRBJ2-7
size: once
V: TRBV11-3
CDR3: CASSSGIQQYF
DNA: TGTGCCAGCAGCTCGGGGATTCAGCAGTACTTC

D: .
J: TRBJ2-7
size: .
V: TRBV2
CDR3: CASSGADSYEQYF
DNA: TGTGCCAGCAGCGGGGCAGACTCCTACGAGCAGTACTTC

D: TRBD2
J: TRBJ2-3
size: .
V: TRBV9
CDR3: CASSGEGPQYF
DNA: TGTGCCAGCAGCGGGGAGGGTCCGCAGTATTTT